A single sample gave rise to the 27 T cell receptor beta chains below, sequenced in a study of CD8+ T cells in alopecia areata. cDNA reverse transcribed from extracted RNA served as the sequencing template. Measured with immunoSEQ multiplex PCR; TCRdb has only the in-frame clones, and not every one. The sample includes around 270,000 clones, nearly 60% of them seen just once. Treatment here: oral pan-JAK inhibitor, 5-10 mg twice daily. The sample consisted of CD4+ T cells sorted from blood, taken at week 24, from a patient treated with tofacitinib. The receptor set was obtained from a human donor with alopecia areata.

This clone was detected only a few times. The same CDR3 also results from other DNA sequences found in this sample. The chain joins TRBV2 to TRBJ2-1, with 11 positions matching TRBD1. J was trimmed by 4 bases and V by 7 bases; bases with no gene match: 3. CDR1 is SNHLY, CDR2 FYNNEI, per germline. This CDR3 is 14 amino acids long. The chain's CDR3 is CASTGQGAYNEQFF. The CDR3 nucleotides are TGTGCCAGCACCGGACAGGGGGCTTACAATGAGCAGTTCTTC.

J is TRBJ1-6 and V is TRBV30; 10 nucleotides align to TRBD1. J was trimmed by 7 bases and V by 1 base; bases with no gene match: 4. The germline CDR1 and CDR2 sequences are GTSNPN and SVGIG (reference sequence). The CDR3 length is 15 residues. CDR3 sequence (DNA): TGTGCCTGGAGTGCAAGGACAGGGGGGAATTCACCCCTCCACTTT. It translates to CAWSARTGGNSPLHF. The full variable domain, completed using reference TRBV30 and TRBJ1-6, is SQTIHQWPATLVQPVGSPLSLECTVEGTSNPNLYWYRQAAGRGLQLLFYSVGIGQISSEVPQNLSASRPQDRQFILSSKKLLLSDSGFYLCAWSARTGGNSPLHFGNGTRLTVT.

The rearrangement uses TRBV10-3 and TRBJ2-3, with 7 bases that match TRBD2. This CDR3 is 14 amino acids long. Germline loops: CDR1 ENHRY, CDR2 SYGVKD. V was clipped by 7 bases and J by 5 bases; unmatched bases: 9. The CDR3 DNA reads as TGTGCCATCACCCCGGAGCGGGGTTTAGATACGCAGTATTTT. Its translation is CAITPERGLDTQYF.

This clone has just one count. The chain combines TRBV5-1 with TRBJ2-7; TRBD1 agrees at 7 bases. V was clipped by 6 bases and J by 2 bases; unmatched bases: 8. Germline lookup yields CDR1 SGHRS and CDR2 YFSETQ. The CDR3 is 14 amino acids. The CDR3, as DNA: TGCGCCAGCAAGACAGGGACGGCCGCCTACGAGCAGTACTTC. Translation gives CASKTGTAAYEQYF.

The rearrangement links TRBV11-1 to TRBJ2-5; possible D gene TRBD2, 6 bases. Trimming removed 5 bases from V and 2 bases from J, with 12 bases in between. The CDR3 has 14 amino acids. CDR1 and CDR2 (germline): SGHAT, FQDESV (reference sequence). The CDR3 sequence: CASSPGGGQETQYF. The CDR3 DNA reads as TGTGCCAGCAGCCCTGGGGGAGGACAAGAGACCCAGTACTTC.

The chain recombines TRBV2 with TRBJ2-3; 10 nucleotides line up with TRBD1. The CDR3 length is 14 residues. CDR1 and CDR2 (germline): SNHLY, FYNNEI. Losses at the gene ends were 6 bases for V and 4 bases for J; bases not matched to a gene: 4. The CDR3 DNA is TGTGCCAGCAGGCGGACAGGGGGGCCAGATACGCAGTATTTT. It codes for CASRRTGGPDTQYF.

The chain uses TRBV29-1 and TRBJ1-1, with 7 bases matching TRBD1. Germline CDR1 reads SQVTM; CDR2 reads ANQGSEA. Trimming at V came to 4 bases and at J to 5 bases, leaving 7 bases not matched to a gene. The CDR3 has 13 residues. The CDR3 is CSVVGGAGTEAFF. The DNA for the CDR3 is TGCAGCGTTGTAGGGGGCGCGGGTACTGAAGCTTTCTTT. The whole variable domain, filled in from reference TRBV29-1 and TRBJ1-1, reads SAVISQKPSRDICQRGTSLTIQCQVDSQVTMMFWYRQQPGQSLTLIATANQGSEATYESGFVIDKFPISRPNLTFSTLTVSNMSPEDSSIYLCSVVGGAGTEAFFGQGTRLTVV.

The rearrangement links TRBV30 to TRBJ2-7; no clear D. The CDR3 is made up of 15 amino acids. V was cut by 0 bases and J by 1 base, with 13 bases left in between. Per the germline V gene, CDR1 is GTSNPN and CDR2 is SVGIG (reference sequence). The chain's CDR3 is CAWSVGFLRSYEQYF. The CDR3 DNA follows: TGTGCCTGGAGTGTTGGGTTTCTGAGGTCCTACGAGCAGTACTTC.

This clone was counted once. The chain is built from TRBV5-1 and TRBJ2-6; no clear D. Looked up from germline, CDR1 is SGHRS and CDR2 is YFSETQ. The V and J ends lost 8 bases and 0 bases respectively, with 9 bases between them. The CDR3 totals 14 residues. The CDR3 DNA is TGCGCCAGTTCAGTGAGCTCTGGGGCCAACGTCCTGACTTTC. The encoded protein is CASSVSSGANVLTF.

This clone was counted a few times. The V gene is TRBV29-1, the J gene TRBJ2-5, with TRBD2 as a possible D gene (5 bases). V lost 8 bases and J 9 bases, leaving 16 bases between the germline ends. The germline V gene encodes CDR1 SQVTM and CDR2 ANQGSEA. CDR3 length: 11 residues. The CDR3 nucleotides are TGCAGCTCTTTGGACCCCGGGGCCCAGTACTTC. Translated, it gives CSSLDPGAQYF.

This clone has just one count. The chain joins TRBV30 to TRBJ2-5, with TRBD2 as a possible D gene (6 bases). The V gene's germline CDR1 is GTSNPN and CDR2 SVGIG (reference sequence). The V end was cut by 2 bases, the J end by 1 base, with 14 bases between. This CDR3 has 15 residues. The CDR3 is CAWSPRGSLQETQYF. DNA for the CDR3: TGTGCCTGGAGTCCGCGGGGCAGCCTCCAAGAGACCCAGTACTTC.

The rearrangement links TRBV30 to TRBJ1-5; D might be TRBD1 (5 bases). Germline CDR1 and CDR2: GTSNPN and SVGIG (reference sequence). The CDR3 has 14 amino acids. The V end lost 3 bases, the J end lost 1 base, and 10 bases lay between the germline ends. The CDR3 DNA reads TGTGCCTGGAGGCCGGGACTGAGCAATCAGCCCCAGCATTTT. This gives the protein CAWRPGLSNQPQHF.

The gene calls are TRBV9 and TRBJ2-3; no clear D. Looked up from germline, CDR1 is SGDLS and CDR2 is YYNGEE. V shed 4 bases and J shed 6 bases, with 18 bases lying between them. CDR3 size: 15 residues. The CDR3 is CASSSLGGARDTQYF. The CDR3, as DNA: TGTGCCAGCAGCTCCCTGGGCGGAGCCAGGGATACGCAGTATTTT.

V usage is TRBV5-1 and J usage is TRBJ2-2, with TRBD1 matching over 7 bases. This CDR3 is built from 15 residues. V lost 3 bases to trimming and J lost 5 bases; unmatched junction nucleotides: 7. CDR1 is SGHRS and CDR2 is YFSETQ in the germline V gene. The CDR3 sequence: CASSWKNRGTGELFF. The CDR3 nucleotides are TGCGCCAGCAGCTGGAAGAACAGGGGTACCGGGGAGCTGTTTTTT.

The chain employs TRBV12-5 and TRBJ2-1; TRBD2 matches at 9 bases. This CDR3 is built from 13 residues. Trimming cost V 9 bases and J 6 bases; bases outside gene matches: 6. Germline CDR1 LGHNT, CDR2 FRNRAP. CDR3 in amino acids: CASLTSGLNEQFF. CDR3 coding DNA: TGTGCTAGCTTGACTAGCGGACTCAATGAGCAGTTCTTC.

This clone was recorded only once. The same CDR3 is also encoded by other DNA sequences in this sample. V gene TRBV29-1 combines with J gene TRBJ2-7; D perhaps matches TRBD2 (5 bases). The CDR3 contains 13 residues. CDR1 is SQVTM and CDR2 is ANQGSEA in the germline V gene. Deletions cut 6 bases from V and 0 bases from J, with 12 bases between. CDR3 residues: CSVRGFSSYEQYF. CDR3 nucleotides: TGCAGCGTGAGAGGGTTTAGCTCCTACGAGCAGTACTTC.

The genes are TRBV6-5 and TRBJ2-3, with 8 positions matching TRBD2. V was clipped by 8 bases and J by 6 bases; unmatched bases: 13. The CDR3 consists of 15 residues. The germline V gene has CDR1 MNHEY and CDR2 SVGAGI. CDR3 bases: TGTGCCAGCTCCACAAGGCGGGGGGCCGTCGATACGCAGTATTTT. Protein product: CASSTRRGAVDTQYF.

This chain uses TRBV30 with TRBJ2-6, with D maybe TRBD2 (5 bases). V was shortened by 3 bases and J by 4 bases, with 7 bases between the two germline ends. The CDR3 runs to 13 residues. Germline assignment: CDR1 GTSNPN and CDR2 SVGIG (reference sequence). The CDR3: CAWRGRGANVLTF. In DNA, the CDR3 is TGTGCCTGGAGAGGGAGAGGGGCCAACGTCCTGACTTTC.

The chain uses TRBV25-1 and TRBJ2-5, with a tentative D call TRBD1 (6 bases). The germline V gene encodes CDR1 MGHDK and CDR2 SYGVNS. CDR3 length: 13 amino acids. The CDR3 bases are TGTGCGTCCAACATCAGGGGCCGGGAGACCCAGTACTTC. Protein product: CASNIRGRETQYF.

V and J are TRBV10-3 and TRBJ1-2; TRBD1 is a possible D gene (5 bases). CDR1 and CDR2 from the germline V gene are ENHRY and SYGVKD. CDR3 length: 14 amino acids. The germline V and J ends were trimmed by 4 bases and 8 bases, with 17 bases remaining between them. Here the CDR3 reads CAISVEGRESGYTF. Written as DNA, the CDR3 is TGTGCCATCAGTGTTGAGGGGCGGGAGAGCGGCTACACCTTC.

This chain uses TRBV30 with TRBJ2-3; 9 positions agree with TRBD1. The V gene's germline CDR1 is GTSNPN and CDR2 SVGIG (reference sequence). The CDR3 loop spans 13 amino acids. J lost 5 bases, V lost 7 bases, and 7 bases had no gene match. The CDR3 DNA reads TGTGCCTCGAACAGGGGGCAAGGAGATACGCAGTATTTT. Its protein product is CASNRGQGDTQYF.

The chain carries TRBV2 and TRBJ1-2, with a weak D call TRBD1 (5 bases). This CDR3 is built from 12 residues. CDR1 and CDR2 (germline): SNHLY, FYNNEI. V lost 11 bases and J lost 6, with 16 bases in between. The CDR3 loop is CARVIGTDGYTF. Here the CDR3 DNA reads TGTGCCCGCGTTATCGGGACTGATGGCTACACCTTC. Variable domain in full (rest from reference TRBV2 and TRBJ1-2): EPEVTQTPSHQVTQMGQEVILRCVPISNHLYFYWYRQILGQKVEFLVSFYNNEISEKSEIFDDQFSVERPDGSNFTLKIRSTKLEDSAMYFCARVIGTDGYTFGSGTRLTVV.

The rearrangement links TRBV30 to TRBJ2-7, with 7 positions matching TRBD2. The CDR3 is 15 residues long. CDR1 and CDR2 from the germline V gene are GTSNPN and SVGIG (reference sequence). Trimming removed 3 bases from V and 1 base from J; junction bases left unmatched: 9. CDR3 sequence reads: CAWSGGRVQSYEQYF. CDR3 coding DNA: TGTGCCTGGAGCGGAGGGAGGGTTCAGTCCTACGAGCAGTACTTC.

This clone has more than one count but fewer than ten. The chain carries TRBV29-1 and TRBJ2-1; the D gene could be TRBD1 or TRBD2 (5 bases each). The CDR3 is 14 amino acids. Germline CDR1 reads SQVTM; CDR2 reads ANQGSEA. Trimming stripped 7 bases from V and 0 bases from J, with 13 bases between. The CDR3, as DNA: TGCAGCGCGGGGACGGTAAGCTCCTACAATGAGCAGTTCTTC. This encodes CSAGTVSSYNEQFF.

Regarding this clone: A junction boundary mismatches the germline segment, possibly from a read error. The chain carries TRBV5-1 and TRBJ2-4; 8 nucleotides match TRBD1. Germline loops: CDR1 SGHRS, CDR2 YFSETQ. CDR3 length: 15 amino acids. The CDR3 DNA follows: TGCGCCAGCAGCTTCGGGCCGACAGGGGCCGTTGCTGGACACTTC. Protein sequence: CASSFGPTGAVAGHF.

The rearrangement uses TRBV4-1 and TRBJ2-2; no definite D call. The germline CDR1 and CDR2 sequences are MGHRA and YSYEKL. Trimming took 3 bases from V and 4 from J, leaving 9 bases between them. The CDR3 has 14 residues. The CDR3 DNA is TGCGCCAGCAGCCACCCAGGCGGCACCGGGGAGCTGTTTTTT. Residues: CASSHPGGTGELFF.

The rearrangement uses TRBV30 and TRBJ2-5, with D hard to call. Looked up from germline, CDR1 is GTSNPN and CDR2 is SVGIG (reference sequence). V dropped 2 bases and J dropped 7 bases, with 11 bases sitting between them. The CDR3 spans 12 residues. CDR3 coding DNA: TGTGCCTGGAGTCCCCGGGTGTTGACCCAGTACTTC. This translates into CAWSPRVLTQYF.